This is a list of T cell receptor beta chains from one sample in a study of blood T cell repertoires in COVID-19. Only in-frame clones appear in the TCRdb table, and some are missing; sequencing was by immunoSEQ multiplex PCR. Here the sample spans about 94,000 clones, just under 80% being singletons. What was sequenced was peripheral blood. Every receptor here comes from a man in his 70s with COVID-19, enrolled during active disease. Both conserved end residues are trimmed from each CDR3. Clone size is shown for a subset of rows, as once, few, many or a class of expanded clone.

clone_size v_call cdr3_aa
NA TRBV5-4 ASSSEGLTDTQY
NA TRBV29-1 SAGRDRVQETQY
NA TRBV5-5 ATSLAAQQETQY
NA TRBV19 ASTSLRQGANEKLF
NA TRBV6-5 ASSSTGQGVLGYT
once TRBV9 ASSVAGQGVTEAF
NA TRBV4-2 ASSQETGASTDTQY
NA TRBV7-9 ASRSHRISQDEQY
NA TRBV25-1 ASSEWGNYGYT
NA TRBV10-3 AISEPGQGADNEQF
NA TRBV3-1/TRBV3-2 ASSLQGAGYT
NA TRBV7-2 ASSLEATGGYGYT
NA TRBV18 ASSPPGLAGHYNEQF
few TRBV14 ASSPSPGNTIY
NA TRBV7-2 ASSLGDRASRYT
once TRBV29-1 SVGEDGNQPQH
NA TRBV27 ASSFQGTSGSIYEQY
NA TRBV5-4 ASRQGIVGGSDTQY
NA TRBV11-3 ASSLQNEAF
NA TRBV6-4 ASSDATVTGELF
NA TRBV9 ASGREQLNTEAF
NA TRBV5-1 ASSTQGARNEKLF
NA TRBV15 ATSGRDRSAMSGKLF
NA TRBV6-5 ASTLTGTFYGYT
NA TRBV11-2 ASSRPRTVPSPLH
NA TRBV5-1 ASTTQGGGRASKF
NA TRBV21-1 ASSPAAVYGYT
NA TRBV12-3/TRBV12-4 ASSRQGIGTQY
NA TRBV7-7 ASSFGQGAGYEQY
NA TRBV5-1 ASSDGLLQETQY
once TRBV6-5 ASTDNRQVSAF
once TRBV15 ATSRADRNNSPLH
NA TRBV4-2 ASSQEASGRPDTQY
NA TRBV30 AWLEGTGKNGYT
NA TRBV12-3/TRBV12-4 ASSLERPRQF
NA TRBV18 ASSPSGGAESGQF
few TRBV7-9 ASSASGQSHNSPLH
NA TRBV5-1 ASSLQGSSYEQY
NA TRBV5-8 ASSLGVLVGSTEAF
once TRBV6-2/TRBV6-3 ASSSGLAGPLGEQY
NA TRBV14 ASSQVGGKSSYNEQF
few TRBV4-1 ASSQETLRGGEQY
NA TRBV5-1 ASSSGQPNTGELF
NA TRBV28 ASSLRGAGYEQY
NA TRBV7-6 ASSLGNRNTEAF
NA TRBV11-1 ASSPPTGAYEQY
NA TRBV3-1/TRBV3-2 ASSLLRSSGNTIY
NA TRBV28 ASSFISGANVLT
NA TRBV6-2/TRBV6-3 ASSNDRVVYNEQF
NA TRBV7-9 ASSRKGGLAGNTIY
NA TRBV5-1 ASSLDRVMNTEAF
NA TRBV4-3 ASSQDMTSDSYEQY
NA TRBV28 ASSLAGPGYT
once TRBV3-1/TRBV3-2 ASSQGVETSSYEQY
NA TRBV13 ASSLATGGAGSEQF
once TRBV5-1 ASSFLTGTYEQY
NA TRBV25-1 ASSESGGDYGYT
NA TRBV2 ASKGGGVRYGYT
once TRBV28 ASSTSGRSHNEQF